The sequence of this T cell receptor (beta chain) was determined in a study of blood T cell repertoires in COVID-19. Background on the study: From the United States, Italy and Spain came samples of acute and convalescent COVID-19. T cells, B-cell-depleted T cells, or PBMCs provided the cDNA or gDNA that served as material.

How the authors handled the data: Nucleated cell counts were estimated from reference gene primer amplification. Sequencing was performed with immunoSEQ multiplex PCR; in TCRdb, only in-frame clones are kept and a portion is missing. V, J and clone size reflect that table, while D and trimming were determined from the DNA. Here the sample spans some 200,000 clones, 88% being singletons. Trimming left V 2 bases short and J 7 bases short, with 15 bases between. From germline, CDR1 is MNHNS and CDR2 SASEGT. The CDR3 sequence is 15 residues long. The chain employs TRBV6-1 and TRBJ1-5, with D uncertain. Sample: peripheral blood. This TCR derives from a man aged 70-80 years with acute or convalescent COVID-19. Here the CDR3 reads CASSEQDGAGQPQHF. CDR3 DNA sequence: TGTGCCAGCAGTGAACAGGACGGAGCGGGACAGCCCCAGCATTTT.